This T cell receptor beta chain was sequenced during a study of identical twins. Study-level results: For cord blood, abundant beta clonotypes had fewer insertions, unlike memory repertoires, which showed none.

Unique molecular identifiers were present on cDNA, and template switching added a universal primer site. TCRdb re-called the 5' RACE reads through MiXCR, storing one row per CDR3 protein. The data contain over 600,000 distinct CDR3 sequences, around 20% of them singletons. Germline V gene data show CDR1 as SGHRS and CDR2 as YFSETQ. V lost 2 bases and J lost 6; bases outside the gene matches: 10. This CDR3 region has 16 residues. On this clonotype: Antigen: not known.

These sequences were also reported in another study, on T cells expressing NK-cell markers. Per that study: The eight sequenced donors comprised seven who were HCMV-seropositive and one who was seronegative. The study did not resolve the HCMV specificity of expanded NKG2C+ T cell clones.

The chain has TRBV5-1 and TRBJ2-3; 9 nucleotides align to TRBD2. The sample taken for sequencing was PBMCs. The TCR was taken from a woman younger than 35 in good health. The CDR3 DNA is TGCGCCAGCAGCTTCCGCGAGACTAGCGGATTGGATACGCAGTATTTT. Translation: CASSFRETSGLDTQYF. The full variable domain, with the rest looked up from reference TRBV5-1 and TRBJ2-3, is KAGVTQTPRYLIKTRGQQVTLSCSPISGHRSVSWYQQTPGQGLQFLFEYFSETQRNKGNFPGRFSGRQFSNSRSEMNVSTLELGDSALYLCASSFRETSGLDTQYFGPGTRLTVL.